Listed below are T cell receptor beta chains from one sample, sequenced in a study of graft-versus-host responses after intestinal transplantation. Antigens for these TCRs are unknown. Measured with immunoSEQ multiplex PCR; TCRdb has only the in-frame clones, and not every one. Of tens of thousands of clones in the sample, less than 95% were seen once. Sequencing used unstimulated CD8+ T cells sorted from spleen or lymph node cells, obtained before intestinal transplant. These receptors were collected from a human donor who received an intestinal transplant. Each CDR3 is given with its conserved first and last residue. A D gene is named only where the DNA matches it firmly. A row's size may be missing; if present it is once, few, many or a size class.

>.|.|TRBJ2-1|TRBV27
CASTMVGSSYNEQFF
TGTGCCAGCACCATGGTGGGCAGCTCCTACAATGAGCAGTTCTTC
>.|.|TRBJ2-2|TRBV11-2
CASTHGGEELFF
TGTGCCAGCACCCACGGCGGGGAGGAGCTGTTTTTT
>once|TRBD1|TRBJ2-7|TRBV6-5
CASGDRGLSYEQYF
TGTGCCAGCGGTGACAGGGGGCTTTCCTACGAGCAGTACTTC
>.|TRBD2|TRBJ2-3|TRBV9
CASSEGTSRDTQYF
TGTGCCAGCAGCGAGGGGACTAGCAGGGATACGCAGTATTTT
>.|TRBD1|TRBJ1-2|TRBV9
CASSAGTGKYYGYTF
TGTGCCAGCAGCGCAGGGACAGGGAAATACTATGGCTACACCTTC
>.|.|TRBJ2-1|TRBV10-2
CASNLDRKDEQFF
TGCGCCAGCAACCTCGACAGGAAGGATGAGCAGTTCTTC
>.|TRBD1|TRBJ1-1|TRBV9
CASSVALGQGAEAFF
TGTGCCAGCAGCGTAGCATTGGGACAGGGGGCTGAAGCTTTCTTT
>.|.|TRBJ1-1|TRBV6-5
CASSPQGNTEAFF
TGTGCCAGCAGTCCACAGGGAAACACTGAAGCTTTCTTT
>.|.|TRBJ2-6|TRBV21-1
CASSTPLTGTGANVLTF
TGTGCCAGCAGCACTCCCTTGACAGGGACTGGGGCCAACGTCCTGACTTTC
>.|.|TRBJ2-4|TRBV5-1
CASTQDVGIQYF
TGCGCCAGCACCCAGGATGTTGGCATTCAGTACTTC
>once|TRBD1|TRBJ1-1|TRBV27
CASSSVQGAPGNTEAFF
TGTGCCAGCAGTTCAGTACAGGGGGCCCCGGGGAACACTGAAGCTTTCTTT
>.|TRBD2|TRBJ2-2|TRBV4-2
CASSQVAGRTGELFF
TGTGCCAGCAGCCAAGTAGCGGGGCGCACCGGGGAGCTGTTTTTT
>.|.|TRBJ1-2|TRBV2
CAFYLTAGHANGYTF
TGTGCCTTCTACCTAACGGCAGGGCACGCAAATGGCTACACCTTC
>.|.|TRBJ1-3|TRBV27
CASSPRAHSGNTIYF
TGTGCCAGCAGTCCGCGGGCCCACTCTGGAAACACCATATATTTT
>.|TRBD1|TRBJ1-2|TRBV5-4
CALGGTGHYGYTF
TGTGCCCTAGGGGGGACAGGGCATTATGGCTACACCTTC
>.|.|TRBJ1-2|TRBV7-8
CASSLGRGGYTF
TGTGCCAGCAGCTTAGGCCGGGGAGGCTACACCTTC
>.|.|TRBJ1-5|TRBV29-1
CSVEDTGAQHF
TGCAGCGTTGAAGACACGGGAGCCCAGCATTTT
>.|.|TRBJ2-5|TRBV9
CASSGKTRREETQYF
TGTGCCAGCAGCGGCAAGACTCGACGAGAAGAGACCCAGTACTTC
>.|TRBD1|TRBJ2-2|TRBV10-2
CATRQGPGELFF
TGCGCCACCAGACAGGGTCCCGGGGAGCTGTTTTTT
>.|.|TRBJ2-2|TRBV6-5
CASREQGAGELFF
TGTGCCAGCAGGGAACAGGGCGCCGGGGAGCTGTTTTTT
>once|.|TRBJ1-1|TRBV7-9
CASSLGGVGEAFF
TGTGCCAGCAGCTTGGGGGGAGTGGGTGAAGCTTTCTTT
>.|.|TRBJ1-5|TRBV27
CASSSRQDGSNQPQHF
TGTGCCAGCAGTTCACGACAGGATGGAAGCAATCAGCCCCAGCATTTT
>.|TRBD1|TRBJ1-1|TRBV19
CASSPGTGLTVNTEAFF
TGTGCCAGTAGCCCCGGGACAGGGTTAACGGTGAACACTGAAGCTTTCTTT
>.|.|TRBJ2-7|TRBV13
CASSFTGNYEQYF
TGTGCCAGCAGCTTTACAGGGAACTACGAGCAGTACTTC
>.|TRBD1|TRBJ1-2|TRBV27
CASSPGTGPYGYTF
TGTGCCAGCAGTCCCGGGACAGGTCCCTATGGCTACACCTTC
>.|.|TRBJ1-2|TRBV23-1
CASSRCFGDIGGYTF
TGCGCCAGCAGTAGGTGTTTCGGGGACATCGGTGGCTACACCTTC
>.|.|TRBJ2-5|TRBV27
CASTFGETQYF
TGTGCCAGCACTTTCGGGGAGACCCAGTACTTC
>.|.|TRBJ2-7|TRBV5-1
CASSLQGSEQYF
TGCGCCAGCAGCCTTCAGGGAAGCGAGCAGTACTTC
>.|TRBD1|TRBJ1-5|TRBV5-5
CASSTTFRTGGESNQPQHF
TGTGCCAGCAGCACCACTTTTAGGACAGGGGGGGAGAGCAATCAGCCCCAGCATTTT
>.|TRBD2|TRBJ2-7|TRBV6-5
CASSASGGGSYEQYF
TGTGCCAGCAGTGCAAGCGGGGGGGGGTCCTACGAGCAGTACTTC
>.|.|TRBJ2-3|TRBV5-1
CASSPRRGGQYF
TGCGCCAGCAGCCCGCGTCGGGGTGGGCAGTATTTT
>.|TRBD2|TRBJ2-1|TRBV9
CASSVGTSGGAIYGEQFF
TGTGCCAGCAGCGTAGGAACTAGCGGGGGGGCCATCTACGGTGAGCAGTTCTTC
>.|TRBD1|TRBJ2-4|TRBV6-6
CASSYPGQGKNIQYF
TGTGCCAGCAGTTACCCCGGACAGGGTAAAAACATTCAGTACTTC
>.|.|TRBJ2-1|TRBV9
CASSAESYNEQFF
TGTGCCAGCAGCGCAGAATCCTACAATGAGCAGTTCTTC
>.|TRBD1|TRBJ1-5|TRBV5-1
CASSWTGGQPQHF
TGCGCCAGCAGCTGGACAGGGGGGCAGCCCCAGCATTTT
>.|.|TRBJ1-4|TRBV13
CASSLSPDRTLFF
TGTGCCAGCAGCTTATCTCCCGACAGGACACTGTTTTTT
>.|.|TRBJ1-2|TRBV7-9
CASSPGANYGYTF
TGTGCCAGCAGCCCGGGAGCTAACTATGGCTACACCTTC
>once|.|TRBJ1-2|TRBV11-2
CASSLGGGRYGYTF
TGTGCCAGCAGCTTAGGCGGGGGGCGGTATGGCTACACCTTC
>.|.|TRBJ2-7|TRBV7-6
CASSSVEQGAYEQYF
TGTGCCAGCAGTTCTGTCGAACAGGGAGCCTACGAGCAGTACTTC
>.|TRBD2|TRBJ2-3|TRBV7-3
CASSLVAGGRTDTQYF
TGTGCCAGCAGCTTAGTCGCGGGGGGACGCACAGATACGCAGTATTTT
>.|TRBD1|TRBJ2-3|TRBV12-5
CASGLDRGTDTQYF
TGTGCTAGTGGTCTCGACAGGGGCACAGATACGCAGTATTTT
>.|TRBD1|TRBJ2-7|TRBV6-6
CAVGQGGSEQYF
TGTGCCGTAGGACAGGGAGGTAGCGAGCAGTACTTC
>.|.|TRBJ1-2|TRBV6-5
CASTQGIDGYTF
TGTGCCAGCACCCAGGGTATCGATGGCTACACCTTC
>.|.|TRBJ2-1|TRBV4-1
CASSQEGASNEQFF
TGCGCCAGCAGCCAGGAGGGGGCGAGTAATGAGCAGTTCTTC
>.|TRBD1|TRBJ1-4|TRBV7-9
CASSGVPGQDEKLFF
TGTGCCAGCAGCGGAGTACCGGGACAGGATGAAAAACTGTTTTTT
>once|TRBD2|TRBJ2-5|TRBV4-1
CASSQNLAGAQETQYF
TGCGCCAGCAGCCAAAACCTAGCGGGGGCTCAAGAGACCCAGTACTTC
>.|.|TRBJ1-1|TRBV7-9
CASSLLVWGRSNTEAFF
TGTGCCAGCAGCTTATTGGTGTGGGGCAGGTCTAACACTGAAGCTTTCTTT
>.|.|TRBJ1-5|TRBV18
CASSQDGGQPQHF
TGTGCCAGCTCCCAAGACGGGGGGCAGCCCCAGCATTTT
>.|TRBD2|TRBJ2-7|TRBV15
CATSSWGGDEQYF
TGTGCCACCAGCAGCTGGGGGGGGGACGAGCAGTACTTC
>.|.|TRBJ1-5|TRBV2
CASSELGGSDQPQHF
TGTGCCAGCAGTGAATTGGGGGGGAGCGATCAGCCCCAGCATTTT